Presented here are 21 T cell receptor beta chains from one specimen sequenced in a study of low-dose radiotherapy and immunotherapy resistance in tumors. The time point denotes: before trial treatment. TRAV- and TRBV-specific primers were used for first-strand cDNA, which covered alpha and beta chains. TCRs underwent 20 PCR cycles of amplification with a constant-region primer and V-primer adapter. TCRdb re-derived calls from the reads in MiXCR, one entry per CDR3 protein. The repertoire holds under 90,000 distinct CDR3 sequences, 18% seen once, with over 2.5% in the top ten. This material consisted of PBMCs, taken before treatment. The receptors originated from a male donor with prostate cancer.

Ten or more counts support this clonotype. V is TRBV4-2 and J is TRBJ2-2; D gene uncertain. The ends were cut back, 1 base at V and 0 bases at J, with 9 bases in the middle. This CDR3 region has 16 residues. CDR1 and CDR2 from the germline V gene are LGHNA and YNFKEQ. Here the CDR3 DNA reads TGTGCCAGCAGCCAAGTTGTCAGGCCGAACACCGGGGAGCTGTTTTTT. Protein: CASSQVVRPNTGELFF.

This clonotype showed up just a few times. The genes are TRBV30 and TRBJ1-1; tentatively, D is TRBD1 (5 bases). The CDR3 sequence is 12 residues long. Germline V gene data show CDR1 as GTSNPN and CDR2 as SVGIG (reference sequence). Trimming pared 3 bases from V and 5 bases from J, leaving 10 bases between. As DNA, the CDR3 is TGTGCCTGGAGGGGACCCGGGACTGAAGCTTTCTTT. Protein: CAWRGPGTEAFF.

The rearrangement uses TRBV5-1 and TRBJ2-2, with 8 nucleotides matching TRBD2. The CDR3 is made up of 16 amino acids. Germline CDR1 and CDR2: SGHRS and YFSETQ. V gave up 3 bases and J gave up 1 base; unmatched junction bases: 5. CDR3 sequence (DNA): TGCGCCAGCAGCTGGGGGCTAGCGGGGAACACCGGGGAGCTGTTTTTT. Protein sequence: CASSWGLAGNTGELFF.

This clonotype was counted at least ten times. V usage is TRBV5-1 and J usage is TRBJ1-1, with no clear D. Germline V gives CDR1 SGHRS, CDR2 YFSETQ. V was shortened by 9 bases and J by 1 base, with 10 bases between the two germline ends. There are 12 residues in the CDR3. The CDR3 nucleotides are TGCGCCAACCCCCGGGAGAACACTGAAGCTTTCTTT. Translating it yields CANPRENTEAFF.

This clonotype was counted at least ten times. This sequence joins TRBV7-2 and TRBJ2-3, with a tentative D call TRBD1 (7 bases). V lost 5 bases, J lost 4 bases, and 16 bases lay in between. The germline V gene encodes CDR1 SGHTA and CDR2 FQGNSA. The CDR3 consists of 15 residues. The DNA for the CDR3 is TGTGCCAGCAGCCCACAACAGGGGAGGTCAGATACGCAGTATTTT. Amino acid sequence: CASSPQQGRSDTQYF.

V is TRBV4-2 and J is TRBJ2-1, with D perhaps TRBD1 or TRBD2 (5 bases each). CDR1 LGHNA and CDR2 YNFKEQ come from the germline V gene. This CDR3 region has 13 residues. The V gene lost 5 bases and the J gene lost 14 bases, with 19 bases spanning the gap. The CDR3 protein is CASSLSSGTLKFF. CDR3 sequence (DNA): TGTGCCAGCAGCTTATCCTCCGGGACCTTAAAGTTCTTC.

This clonotype has at least ten counts. The chain joins TRBV6-4 to TRBJ2-1; no firm D call. This CDR3 has 19 residues. Trimming cost V 2 bases and J 3 bases, with 23 bases left between them. Germline V lookup: CDR1 MRHNA, CDR2 SNTAGT. The CDR3 loop reads CASSDTPMVRGSGYNEQFF. The DNA for the CDR3 is TGTGCCAGCAGTGACACTCCGATGGTTCGTGGGTCTGGCTACAATGAGCAGTTCTTC.

This clonotype appeared many times. V and J are TRBV20-1 and TRBJ1-1, with D unclear. The V gene lost 3 bases and the J gene lost 0 bases, with 11 bases spanning the gap. The length of the CDR3 is 14 residues. CDR1 and CDR2 (germline): DFQATT, SNEGSKA (reference sequence). The CDR3 nucleotides read TGCAGTGCTAGGACAATCGCTTTGAACACTGAAGCTTTCTTT. This encodes CSARTIALNTEAFF.

This clonotype has at least ten counts. The V call is TRBV29-1, the J call TRBJ2-5, with 11 bases fitting TRBD1. The germline V gene has CDR1 SQVTM and CDR2 ANQGSEA. Trimming at V came to 6 bases and at J to 0 bases, leaving 6 bases not matched to a gene. The length of the CDR3 is 15 residues. The CDR3 sequence: CSVDGQGANQETQYF. In DNA form, the CDR3 reads TGCAGCGTCGACGGACAGGGGGCAAACCAAGAGACCCAGTACTTC. Supplemented by reference TRBV29-1 and TRBJ2-5, the full variable domain reads SAVISQKPSRDICQRGTSLTIQCQVDSQVTMMFWYRQQPGQSLTLIATANQGSEATYESGFVIDKFPISRPNLTFSTLTVSNMSPEDSSIYLCSVDGQGANQETQYFGPGTRLLVL.

This rearrangement joins TRBV28 to TRBJ2-3, with D maybe TRBD1 (6 bases). The CDR3 loop spans 14 amino acids. Germline lookup yields CDR1 MDHEN and CDR2 SYDVKM. V was shortened by 4 bases and J by 0 bases, with 8 bases between the two germline ends. For the CDR3, the DNA is TGTGCCAGCAGTTCTGGACAGAGCACAGATACGCAGTATTTT. It encodes CASSSGQSTDTQYF.

This clonotype was recorded at least ten times. V is TRBV23-1 and J is TRBJ2-2; D unclear. TRBV23-1 is an ORF; its function is uncertain. V was cut by 4 bases and J by 6 bases, with 12 bases left in between. This CDR3 region has 14 residues. The CDR3 DNA sequence: TGCGCCAGCAGTCCATTGGCTTCTCCCGGGGAGCTGTTTTTT. Protein: CASSPLASPGELFF.

A remark on this clonotype: A far larger clone is one base from this, pointing to a likely read error. The chain joins TRBV7-2 to TRBJ2-1; unclear D gene. The germline gives CDR1 SGHTA, CDR2 FQGNSA. Trimming pared 1 base from V and 13 bases from J, leaving 14 bases between. This CDR3 comprises 13 residues. The DNA for the CDR3 is TGTGCCAGCAGCTTAGGGGCGCAAGAGACCCAGTTCTTC. Its protein is CASSLGAQETQFF.

The J gene is TRBJ2-5, the V gene TRBV12-3 or TRBV12-4; D gene uncertain. V shed 1 base and J shed 7 bases, with 13 bases lying between them. The CDR3 length is 14 residues. The CDR3 loop reads CASSLGAGEGTQYF. Written as DNA, the CDR3 is TGTGCCAGCAGTTTAGGGGCAGGTGAAGGGACCCAGTACTTC.

This clonotype was recorded at least ten times. The chain has TRBV3-1 and TRBJ1-1; TRBD1 is a possible D gene (5 bases). The length of the CDR3 is 16 residues. Germline CDR1 reads LGHDT; CDR2 reads YNNKEL (reference sequence). V gave up 1 base and J gave up 0 bases, with 12 bases separating them. CDR3 in DNA: TGTGCCAGCAGCCAAGGAGGGGATTCGATGAACACTGAAGCTTTCTTT. Translation gives CASSQGGDSMNTEAFF.

This clonotype has at least ten counts. V is TRBV7-9 and J is TRBJ2-4; D unresolved. The CDR3 is 15 amino acids. Between the trimmed V and J ends, which lost 0 bases and 0 bases, there was a span of 6 bases. Germline-derived CDR1 and CDR2 are SEHNR and FQNEAQ (reference sequence). The CDR3 spells CASSLAGVAKNIQYF. CDR3 bases: TGTGCCAGCAGCTTAGCAGGTGTAGCCAAAAACATTCAGTACTTC.

This clonotype was recorded many times. The chain couples TRBV6-2 or TRBV6-3 to TRBJ2-7, with a weak D call TRBD2 (7 bases). There are 16 residues in the CDR3. CDR1 is MNHEY and CDR2 is SVGEGT in the germline V gene. V lost 7 bases to trimming and J lost 0 bases, with 19 bases between them. CDR3 DNA: TGTGCCAGCAACCACCTTGAGGGGGGGCGCTCCTACGAGCAGTACTTC. It specifies CASNHLEGGRSYEQYF.

Ten or more counts support this clonotype. V and J are TRBV6-6 and TRBJ1-2, with 7 bases lining up with TRBD1. The CDR3 has 14 residues. Trimming cost V 6 bases and J 3 bases; bases outside gene matches: 7. Germline loops: CDR1 MNHNY, CDR2 SVGAGI (reference sequence). CDR3 sequence reads: CASSRTGADYGYTF. CDR3 sequence (DNA): TGTGCCAGCAGCCGTACAGGGGCAGACTATGGCTACACCTTC.

Note on this clonotype: Given a far larger clone just one base away, this is likely a sequencing read error. The chain combines TRBV6-5 with TRBJ2-7; no definite D call. The CDR3 spans 12 residues. Trimming cost V 7 bases and J 7 bases, with 14 bases left between them. CDR1 and CDR2 from the germline V gene are MNHEY and SVGAGI. CDR3 residues: CASTDGYNEQYF. As DNA, the CDR3 is TGTGCCAGCACCGACGGGTACAATGAGCAGTACTTC.

This clonotype was recorded at least ten times. V usage is TRBV4-2 and J usage is TRBJ2-5; D unclear. This CDR3 spans 13 amino acids. Trimming stripped 5 bases from V and 5 bases from J, with 12 bases between. Per the germline V gene, CDR1 is LGHNA and CDR2 is YNFKEQ. The CDR3 reads CASSARVAETQYF. The CDR3 DNA follows: TGTGCCAGCAGCGCCCGCGTGGCGGAGACCCAGTACTTC.

This clonotype was seen ten or more times. The rearrangement links TRBV5-4 to TRBJ2-3; perhaps TRBD2 as D (5 bases). Deletions cut 1 base from V and 2 bases from J, with 14 bases between. Germline V lookup: CDR1 SGHNT, CDR2 YYREEE (reference sequence). The CDR3 runs to 16 residues. The CDR3 DNA is TGTGCCAGCAGCTTGAAAGCGGACCAGATCACAGATACGCAGTATTTT. This translates into CASSLKADQITDTQYF.

This clonotype has ten or more counts. The chain employs TRBV6-2 or TRBV6-3 and TRBJ2-7, with TRBD2 as a possible D gene (5 bases). The germline CDR1 and CDR2 sequences are MNHEY and SVGEGT. The CDR3 sequence is 13 residues long. The V and J ends lost 4 bases and 6 bases respectively, with 13 bases between them. CDR3 DNA sequence: TGTGCCAGCAGTTCGGGAACCCTACGCGAGCAGTACTTC. This sequence encodes CASSSGTLREQYF.